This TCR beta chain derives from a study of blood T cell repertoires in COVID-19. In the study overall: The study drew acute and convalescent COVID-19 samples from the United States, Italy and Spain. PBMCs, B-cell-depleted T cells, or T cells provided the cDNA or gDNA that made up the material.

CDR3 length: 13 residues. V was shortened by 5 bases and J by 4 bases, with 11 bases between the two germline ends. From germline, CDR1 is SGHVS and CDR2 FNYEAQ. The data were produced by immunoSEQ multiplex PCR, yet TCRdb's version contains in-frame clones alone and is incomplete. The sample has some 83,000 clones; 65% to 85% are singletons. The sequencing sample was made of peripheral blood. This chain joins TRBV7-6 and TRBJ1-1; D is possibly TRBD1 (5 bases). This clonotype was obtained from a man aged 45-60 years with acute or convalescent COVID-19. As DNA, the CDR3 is TGTGCCAGCAGCCAAGGGAGGGGCACTGAAGCTTTCTTT. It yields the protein CASSQGRGTEAFF. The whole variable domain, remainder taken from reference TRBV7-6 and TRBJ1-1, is GAGVSQSPRYKVTKRGQDVALRCDPISGHVSLYWYRQALGQGPEFLTYFNYEAQQDKSGLPNDRFSAERPEGSISTLTIQRTEQRDSAMYRCASSQGRGTEAFFGQGTRLTVV.